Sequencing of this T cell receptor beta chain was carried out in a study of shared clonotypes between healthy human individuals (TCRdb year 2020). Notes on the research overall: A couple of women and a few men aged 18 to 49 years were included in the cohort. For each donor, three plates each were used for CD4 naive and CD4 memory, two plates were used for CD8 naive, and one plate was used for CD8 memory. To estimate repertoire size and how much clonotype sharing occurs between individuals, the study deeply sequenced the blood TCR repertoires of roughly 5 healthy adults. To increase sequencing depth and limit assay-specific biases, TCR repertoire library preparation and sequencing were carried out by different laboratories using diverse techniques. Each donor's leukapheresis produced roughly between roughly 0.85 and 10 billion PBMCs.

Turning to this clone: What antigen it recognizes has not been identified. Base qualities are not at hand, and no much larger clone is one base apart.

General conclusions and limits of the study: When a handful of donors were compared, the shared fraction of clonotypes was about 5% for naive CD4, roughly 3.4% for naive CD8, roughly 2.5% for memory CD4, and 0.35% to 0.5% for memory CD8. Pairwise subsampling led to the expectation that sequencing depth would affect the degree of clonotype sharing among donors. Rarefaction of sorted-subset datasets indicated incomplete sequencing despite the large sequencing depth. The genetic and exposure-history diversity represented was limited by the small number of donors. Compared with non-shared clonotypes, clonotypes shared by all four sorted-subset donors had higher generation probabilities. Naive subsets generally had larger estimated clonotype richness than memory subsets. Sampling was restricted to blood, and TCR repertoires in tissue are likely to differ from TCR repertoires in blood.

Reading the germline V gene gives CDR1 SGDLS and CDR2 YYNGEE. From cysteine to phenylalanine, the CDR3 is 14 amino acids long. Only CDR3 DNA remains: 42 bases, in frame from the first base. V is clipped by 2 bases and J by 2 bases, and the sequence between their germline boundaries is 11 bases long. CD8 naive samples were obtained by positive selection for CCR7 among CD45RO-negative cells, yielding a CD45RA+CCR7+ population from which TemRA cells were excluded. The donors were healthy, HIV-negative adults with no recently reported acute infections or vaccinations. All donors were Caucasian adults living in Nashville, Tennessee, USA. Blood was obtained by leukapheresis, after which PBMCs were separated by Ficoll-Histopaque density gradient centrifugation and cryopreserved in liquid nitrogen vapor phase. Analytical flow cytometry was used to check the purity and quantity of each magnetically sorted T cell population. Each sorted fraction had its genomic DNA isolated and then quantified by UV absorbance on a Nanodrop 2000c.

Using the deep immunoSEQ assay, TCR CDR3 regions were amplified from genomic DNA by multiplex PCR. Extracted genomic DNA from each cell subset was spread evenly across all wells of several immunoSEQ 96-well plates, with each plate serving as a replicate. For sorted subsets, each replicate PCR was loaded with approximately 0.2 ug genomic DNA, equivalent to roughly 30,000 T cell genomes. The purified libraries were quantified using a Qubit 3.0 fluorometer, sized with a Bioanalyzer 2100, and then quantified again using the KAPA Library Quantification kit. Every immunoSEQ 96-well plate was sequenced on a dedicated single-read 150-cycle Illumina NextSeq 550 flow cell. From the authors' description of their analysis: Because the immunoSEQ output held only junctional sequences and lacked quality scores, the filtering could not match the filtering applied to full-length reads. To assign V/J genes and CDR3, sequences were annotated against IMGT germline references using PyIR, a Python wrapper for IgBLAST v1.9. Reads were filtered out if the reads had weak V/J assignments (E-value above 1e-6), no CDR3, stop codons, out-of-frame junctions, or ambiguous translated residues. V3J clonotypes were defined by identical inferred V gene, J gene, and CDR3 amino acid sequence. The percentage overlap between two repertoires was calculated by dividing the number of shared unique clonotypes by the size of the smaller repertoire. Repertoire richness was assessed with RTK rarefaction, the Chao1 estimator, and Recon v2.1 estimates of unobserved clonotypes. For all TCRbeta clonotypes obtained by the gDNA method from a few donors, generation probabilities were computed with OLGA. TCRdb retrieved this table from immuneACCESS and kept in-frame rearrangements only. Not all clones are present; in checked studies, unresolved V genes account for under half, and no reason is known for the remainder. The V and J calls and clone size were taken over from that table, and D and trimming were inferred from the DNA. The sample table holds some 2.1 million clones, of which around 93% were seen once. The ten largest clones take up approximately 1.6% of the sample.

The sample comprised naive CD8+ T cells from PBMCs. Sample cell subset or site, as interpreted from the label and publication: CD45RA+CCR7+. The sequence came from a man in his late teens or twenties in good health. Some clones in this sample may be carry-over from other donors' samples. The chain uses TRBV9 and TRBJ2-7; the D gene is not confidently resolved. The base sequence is TGTGCCAGCAGCGTGTCATCAAGGGCCTACGAGCAGTACTTC. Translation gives CASSVSSRAYEQYF.